This is a list of T cell receptor beta chains from one sample in a study of STAT5B mutations in CD4+ large granular lymphocyte leukemia. Assay used: immunoSEQ multiplex PCR; TCRdb lists only in-frame clones, some missing. Of around 30,000 clones in the sample, more than 60% were seen once. The sequenced material came from CD4+ T cells from blood buffy coats. These receptors all come from a human donor in good health. Each CDR3 is given with its conserved first and last residue. Fields, in order: D gene, V gene, J gene, clone size, CDR3 protein, CDR3 DNA. The D gene is left open where the match is weak. The listing skips clone size in some rows; elsewhere it reads once, few, many or a size class.

>.|TRBV2|TRBJ2-2|.
CATIKEANTGELFF
TGTGCCACCATAAAGGAGGCGAACACCGGGGAGCTGTTTTTT
>.|TRBV7-9|TRBJ2-3|once
CASSLQWGHTDTQYF
TGTGCCAGCAGCTTACAATGGGGGCACACAGATACGCAGTATTTT
>TRBD1|TRBV29-1|TRBJ1-2|.
CSVTQTGHYGYTF
TGCAGCGTTACTCAGACAGGGCACTATGGCTACACCTTC
>.|TRBV10-2|TRBJ2-7|.
CASSVAGYEQYF
TGCGCCAGCAGTGTTGCCGGGTACGAGCAGTACTTC
>TRBD2|TRBV5-4|TRBJ2-3|.
CASSLGLLAATDTQYF
TGTGCCAGCAGCTTGGGCCTACTAGCGGCCACAGATACGCAGTATTTT
>TRBD1|TRBV30|TRBJ2-7|.
CASTGGSSYEQYF
TGTGCCAGTACAGGGGGATCGTCCTACGAGCAGTACTTC
>TRBD1|TRBV30|TRBJ2-3|.
CAWSALGQGISDTQYF
TGTGCCTGGAGCGCTCTCGGACAGGGTATCTCAGATACGCAGTATTTT
>TRBD1|TRBV6-5|TRBJ2-7|.
CASRRGQGAGEQYF
TGTGCCAGCAGACGGGGACAGGGGGCAGGTGAGCAGTACTTC
>.|TRBV5-1|TRBJ2-7|.
CASSGYSYEQYF
TGCGCCAGCAGCGGTTACTCCTACGAGCAGTACTTC
>.|TRBV7-9|TRBJ2-7|few
CASSPVAGGYEQYF
TGTGCCAGCAGCCCGGTAGCCGGCGGCTACGAGCAGTACTTC
>.|TRBV27|TRBJ1-5|.
CASRVASGHPYQPQHF
TGTGCCAGCAGAGTAGCTTCGGGACACCCTTATCAGCCCCAGCATTTT
>TRBD1|TRBV29-1|TRBJ2-7|.
CSVEEHSTGTGPSEQYF
TGCAGCGTTGAAGAACACAGCACCGGGACAGGGCCGAGCGAGCAGTACTTC
>.|TRBV2|TRBJ1-1|.
CASSEARAHRNTEAFF
TGTGCCAGCAGTGAAGCCCGGGCCCACCGGAACACTGAAGCTTTCTTT
>.|TRBV6-1|TRBJ1-4|once
CASSEQIPATNEKLFF
TGTGCCAGCAGTGAACAGATTCCCGCAACTAATGAAAAACTGTTTTTT
>.|TRBV6-1|TRBJ1-2|.
CATALVGAGYTF
TGTGCCACCGCTTTAGTCGGGGCGGGCTACACCTTC
>.|TRBV29-1|TRBJ1-1|.
CSVTGTMNTEAFF
TGCAGCGTTACAGGGACGATGAACACTGAAGCTTTCTTT
>.|TRBV5-1|TRBJ2-5|.
CASSLVGILEETQYF
TGCGCCAGCAGCTTGGTGGGGATACTTGAGGAGACCCAGTACTTC
>.|TRBV15|TRBJ1-6|.
CATSRDRTGSRSPLHF
TGTGCCACCAGCAGAGATCGCACAGGCTCCCGGTCACCCCTCCACTTT
>.|TRBV9|TRBJ2-3|.
CASSVVPVTDTQYF
TGTGCCAGCAGCGTAGTGCCGGTAACAGATACGCAGTATTTT
>.|TRBV30|TRBJ2-7|.
CAWIPQGGTYEQYF
TGTGCCTGGATTCCACAGGGGGGGACCTACGAGCAGTACTTC
>TRBD1|TRBV30|TRBJ1-4|.
CAWSNYFQGDRGRERDEKLFF
TGTGCCTGGAGCAACTACTTTCAGGGTGACAGGGGCCGGGAGAGAGATGAAAAACTGTTTTTT
>TRBD1|TRBV29-1|TRBJ1-2|.
CSVAVGTGFYGYTF
TGCAGCGTTGCGGTAGGGACAGGGTTCTATGGCTACACCTTC
>.|TRBV10-2|TRBJ2-7|few
CASSEARGGHEQYF
TGCGCCAGCAGTGAGGCCAGGGGAGGCCACGAGCAGTACTTC
>.|TRBV19|TRBJ1-1|.
CASSNPGQNTEAFF
TGTGCCAGTTCGAATCCGGGACAGAACACTGAAGCTTTCTTT
>.|TRBV6-5|TRBJ2-7|.
CASSRGTAYEQYF
TGTGCCAGCAGCCGCGGGACAGCCTACGAGCAGTACTTC
>.|TRBV6-1|TRBJ1-6|few
CASSDVSPLHF
TGTGCCAGCAGTGATGTTTCACCCCTCCACTTT
>TRBD1|TRBV29-1|TRBJ1-1|few
CSVEAFRQGNTEAFF
TGCAGCGTTGAAGCCTTCCGACAGGGCAACACTGAAGCTTTCTTT
>TRBD1|TRBV27|TRBJ2-7|once
CASSTDRGSYEQYF
TGTGCCAGCAGTACGGACAGGGGCTCCTACGAGCAGTACTTC
>TRBD1|TRBV18|TRBJ2-1|.
CASSPQDRGSYNEQFF
TGTGCCAGCTCACCCCAAGACAGGGGTTCCTACAATGAGCAGTTCTTC